This TCR beta chain was captured in a study of T cell repertoires in aging, cancer and after chemotherapy. As for the study in general: Donors were grouped into six age bands spanning 30 or younger through 70 or older. Paired samples before and after chemotherapy came from glioblastoma patients receiving temozolomide-based therapy. General study results and limits: These repertoire data do not allow conclusions about immunological memory after chemotherapy.

A mixed TRB-A/B primer pool amplified rearranged TRB by multiplex touch-down PCR. In TCRdb, the multiplex PCR reads were re-called with MiXCR into one record per CDR3 protein. The repertoire holds some 2,100 distinct CDR3 sequences, with roughly 25% as singletons. Germline CDR1 reads LGHNA; CDR2 reads YSLEER. The CDR3 loop spans 16 amino acids. The junction had 9 bases not matched to a gene; V was cut back by 0 bases and J by 7 bases. TCR beta rearrangements were amplified from peripheral blood genomic DNA. The sample holds a few counts of this clonotype. Its specificity is unknown. This clonotype originated in a human donor with a solid tumor. Sequencing was performed on blood. The V and J genes are TRBV4-3 and TRBJ2-7; 10 bases agree with TRBD2. The CDR3 region has the DNA TGCGCCAGCAGCCAAGATCTTGGGCTAGCGGGAGAAGAGCAGTACTTC. It is translated as CASSQDLGLAGEEQYF.